The 12 T cell receptor beta chains reported below all come from one sample, sequenced in a study of cytomegalovirus exposure and HLA in healthy donors. 60 Vbeta and 13 Jbeta primers were used in PCR. Produced via immunoSEQ multiplex PCR; TCRdb's table is partial and in-frame only. This sample carries some 200,000 clones, 65% to 80% of them seen once, and the ten largest clones take 15% to 18%. The sequenced sample was PBMCs. The receptor source for this set is a man in his forties in good health and CMV-seronegative.

This clone has only a few counts. The chain is built from TRBV5-1 and TRBJ2-3; TRBD1 agrees at 7 bases. Per the germline V gene, CDR1 is SGHRS and CDR2 is YFSETQ. This CDR3 comprises 16 residues. J gave up 2 bases and V 5 bases, and 11 bases lay outside the gene matches. The CDR3 is CASRGTANTPTDTQYF. CDR3 nucleotide sequence: TGCGCCAGCAGAGGGACAGCCAACACGCCCACAGATACGCAGTATTTT.

The genes are TRBV7-9 and TRBJ2-7; no clear D gene. The CDR3 has 11 residues. Looked up from germline, CDR1 is SEHNR and CDR2 is FQNEAQ (reference sequence). The DNA of the CDR3 is TGTGCGTGGGCCCTTGGGTACGAGCAGTACTTC. Translated: CAWALGYEQYF.

The rearrangement links TRBV14 to TRBJ1-3; no clear D. Germline V gene sequence: CDR1 SGHDN, CDR2 FVKESK. This CDR3 spans 13 amino acids. Between the trimmed V and J ends, which lost 0 bases and 4 bases, there was a span of 4 bases. The CDR3 sequence: CASSQDSGNTIYF. DNA for the CDR3: TGTGCCAGCAGCCAAGATTCGGGAAACACCATATATTTT.

V is TRBV18 and J is TRBJ1-1, with TRBD1 matching over 9 bases. The germline V gene encodes CDR1 KGHSH and CDR2 LQKENI. The CDR3 runs 15 residues. V was pared by 2 bases and J by 4 bases, with 5 bases of the junction left unmatched. Here the CDR3 DNA reads TGTGCCAGCTCACCAAAACAGGGGGCGGTCACTGAAGCTTTCTTT. Translation: CASSPKQGAVTEAFF.

The chain combines TRBV9 with TRBJ1-2; 8 bases are shared with TRBD1. Germline V gene lookup returns CDR1 SGDLS and CDR2 YYNGEE. The ends lost 7 bases at V and 4 bases at J; junction bases unmatched: 6. The CDR3 runs 13 residues. CDR3 DNA sequence: TGTGCCAGCGGAGACAGGGGCGGCTATGGCTACACCTTC. It codes for CASGDRGGYGYTF.

The rearrangement links TRBV6-5 to TRBJ2-5, with 7 positions matching TRBD1. This CDR3 region has 13 residues. The junction had 7 bases not matched to a gene; V was cut back by 8 bases and J by 4 bases. Germline CDR1 is MNHEY and CDR2 is SVGAGI. CDR3 protein: CASHPTGVETQYF. Written as DNA, the CDR3 is TGTGCCAGCCATCCTACAGGGGTAGAGACCCAGTACTTC.

V usage is TRBV14 and J usage is TRBJ2-1; weak D call: TRBD2 (6 bases). Per the germline V gene, CDR1 is SGHDN and CDR2 is FVKESK. Trimming cost V 5 bases and J 7 bases, with 15 bases left between them. The CDR3 has 14 residues. The CDR3: CASSGRRGRNEQFF. The DNA for the CDR3 is TGTGCCAGCAGCGGGAGGCGGGGAAGGAATGAGCAGTTCTTC.

Comments on this clone: Other nucleotide sequences from this sample produce the same CDR3. The V gene is TRBV9, the J gene TRBJ2-1; 8 bases are shared with TRBD1. The CDR3 sequence is 12 residues long. Germline V gives CDR1 SGDLS, CDR2 YYNGEE. The V gene end was trimmed by 3 bases and the J gene end by 9 bases; junction bases not matched to a gene: 2. Here the CDR3 reads CASSAGQGEQFF. In DNA form, the CDR3 reads TGTGCCAGCAGCGCTGGACAGGGTGAGCAGTTCTTC. Looking up the rest from reference TRBV9 and TRBJ2-1 gives the full variable domain: DSGVTQTPKHLITATGQRVTLRCSPRSGDLSVYWYQQSLDQGLQFLIQYYNGEERAKGNILERFSAQQFPDLHSELNLSSLELGDSALYFCASSAGQGEQFFGPGTRLTVL.

The rearrangement links TRBV6-6 to TRBJ1-4; weak D call: TRBD1 (5 bases). From germline, CDR1 is MNHNY and CDR2 SVGAGI (reference sequence). This CDR3 has 14 residues. Trimming shortened V by 6 bases and J by 5 bases, and 13 bases separated the two germline ends. The CDR3 DNA follows: TGTGCCAGCAGCAGACCACACAGGAATGAAAAACTGTTTTTT. Translating it yields CASSRPHRNEKLFF.

This clone has only a few counts. The V and J genes are TRBV19 and TRBJ1-5, with 8 bases matching TRBD1. V shed 3 bases and J 0 bases; nucleotides not matched to a gene: 7. The CDR3 length is 17 residues. The germline V gene has CDR1 LNHDA and CDR2 SQIVND (reference sequence). CDR3 region: CASSIGTGVYSNQPQHF. Written as DNA, the CDR3 is TGTGCCAGTAGTATCGGGACAGGCGTATATAGCAATCAGCCCCAGCATTTT.

The genes are TRBV19 and TRBJ2-5; possibly TRBD1 for D (6 bases). The J call may not be correct, given that the DNA end is closer to TRBJ2-7. From germline, CDR1 is LNHDA and CDR2 SQIVND (reference sequence). The CDR3 spans 13 residues. The CDR3 is CASNDRSTYEQYF. DNA of the CDR3: TGTGCCAGTAACGACAGGAGTACCTACGAGCAGTACTTC.

The chain uses TRBV5-4 and TRBJ2-5; D is perhaps TRBD2 (7 bases). The CDR3 has 14 amino acids. Germline CDR1 SGHNT, CDR2 YYREEE (reference sequence). V was shortened by 5 bases and J by 2 bases, with 13 bases between the two germline ends. CDR3 loop: CASRGGTNQETQYF. DNA of the CDR3: TGTGCCAGCAGGGGGGGGACAAATCAAGAGACCCAGTACTTC.